A selection of T cell receptor beta chains follows, all from one sample in a study of T-cell memory formation after mild COVID-19. MiXCR, run by TCRdb on the 5' RACE reads, gives a single entry per CDR3 protein. The top ten clones hold 2.1% of a sample with about 250,000 distinct CDR3 sequences, 15% to 19% of them seen once. The sample consisted of PBMCs or a T cell subset sorted from them (not recorded which). Every receptor here comes from an adult woman who had mild COVID-19 (a few samples of this study predate the infection). Cell type and time point are not known. Both conserved end residues are part of each CDR3. The order of the fields is CDR3 protein, J gene, V gene.

CDR3 protein: CASSSLVGLARGGSYEQYF; J gene: TRBJ2-7; V gene: TRBV5-1
CDR3 protein: CASSSPSWDYNEQFF; J gene: TRBJ2-1; V gene: TRBV7-2
CDR3 protein: CASSLATAYGYTF; J gene: TRBJ1-2; V gene: TRBV5-1
CDR3 protein: CASMRSGTRISHEQFF; J gene: TRBJ2-1; V gene: TRBV19
CDR3 protein: CASSFHTYEQYF; J gene: TRBJ2-7; V gene: TRBV5-4
CDR3 protein: CASGLGHRSNTIYF; J gene: TRBJ1-3; V gene: TRBV12-5
CDR3 protein: CAISNPGTGGYEQYF; J gene: TRBJ2-7; V gene: TRBV10-3
CDR3 protein: CAISLTGDNQPQHF; J gene: TRBJ1-5; V gene: TRBV10-3
CDR3 protein: CAISDILTEGGEGFF; J gene: TRBJ2-1; V gene: TRBV10-3
CDR3 protein: CASSFDGDTEAFF; J gene: TRBJ1-1; V gene: TRBV5-1
CDR3 protein: CASSPYGGARDTQYF; J gene: TRBJ2-3; V gene: TRBV12-3/TRBV12-4
CDR3 protein: CAISGTSSHPGTDTQYF; J gene: TRBJ2-3; V gene: TRBV10-3
CDR3 protein: CSVGEGPYEQYF; J gene: TRBJ2-7; V gene: TRBV29-1
CDR3 protein: CASSYDAGGEKLFF; J gene: TRBJ1-4; V gene: TRBV6-6
CDR3 protein: CASSPNPPTGANSYEQYF; J gene: TRBJ2-7; V gene: TRBV18
CDR3 protein: CASSLDPRTGETQYF; J gene: TRBJ2-5; V gene: TRBV5-1
CDR3 protein: CASSPRGTGLNTEAFF; J gene: TRBJ1-1; V gene: TRBV5-1
CDR3 protein: CASSQDRRGQYF; J gene: TRBJ2-7; V gene: TRBV4-2
CDR3 protein: CATSDPQGARHNEQFF; J gene: TRBJ2-1; V gene: TRBV24-1
CDR3 protein: CASRRLAGVGTQYF; J gene: TRBJ2-5; V gene: TRBV6-2/TRBV6-3
CDR3 protein: CASSLDPDGKEQYF; J gene: TRBJ2-7; V gene: TRBV11-3
CDR3 protein: CASSAGIHQPQHF; J gene: TRBJ1-5; V gene: TRBV25-1
CDR3 protein: CASSEQGKETQYF; J gene: TRBJ2-5; V gene: TRBV23-1
CDR3 protein: CASSPTRQGERNGYTF; J gene: TRBJ1-2; V gene: TRBV18
CDR3 protein: CAWCPGYTDTQYF; J gene: TRBJ2-3; V gene: TRBV30
CDR3 protein: CASSRDGGFGTDTQYF; J gene: TRBJ2-3; V gene: TRBV5-1
CDR3 protein: CAWSVKINYGYTF; J gene: TRBJ1-2; V gene: TRBV30
CDR3 protein: CSVGAWGGSDGYTF; J gene: TRBJ1-2; V gene: TRBV29-1
CDR3 protein: CASSLDAGSFNEQYF; J gene: TRBJ2-7; V gene: TRBV5-1
CDR3 protein: CATSDTRGTSAYEQYF; J gene: TRBJ2-7; V gene: TRBV24-1
CDR3 protein: CASSLDGQTNQPQHF; J gene: TRBJ1-5; V gene: TRBV5-5
CDR3 protein: CASSLDSDEQFF; J gene: TRBJ2-1; V gene: TRBV5-1
CDR3 protein: CASSVDGGNTEAFF; J gene: TRBJ1-1; V gene: TRBV9
CDR3 protein: CASSARDRVPTGELFF; J gene: TRBJ2-2; V gene: TRBV25-1
CDR3 protein: CASSPGVISYEQYF; J gene: TRBJ2-7; V gene: TRBV7-8
CDR3 protein: CATSIGNYGYTF; J gene: TRBJ1-2; V gene: TRBV15
CDR3 protein: CASSPDGTGELFF; J gene: TRBJ2-2; V gene: TRBV12-3/TRBV12-4
CDR3 protein: CSARVGTSAYNEQFF; J gene: TRBJ2-1; V gene: TRBV20-1
CDR3 protein: CASSPGTGELFF; J gene: TRBJ2-2; V gene: TRBV12-3/TRBV12-4
CDR3 protein: CATCTGAVYNEQFF; J gene: TRBJ2-1; V gene: TRBV15
CDR3 protein: CASSQERGDITDTQYF; J gene: TRBJ2-3; V gene: TRBV4-1
CDR3 protein: CASSLTSAKNIQYF; J gene: TRBJ2-4; V gene: TRBV18
CDR3 protein: CSARDGGNEQYF; J gene: TRBJ2-7; V gene: TRBV20-1
CDR3 protein: CSARDPGLSGPNEKLFF; J gene: TRBJ1-4; V gene: TRBV20-1
CDR3 protein: CASSLALAGSTDTQYF; J gene: TRBJ2-3; V gene: TRBV5-1
CDR3 protein: CASSRETSVAFF; J gene: TRBJ1-1; V gene: TRBV5-6
CDR3 protein: CASSPSGSPYNEQFF; J gene: TRBJ2-1; V gene: TRBV5-1
CDR3 protein: CASSLGRENYGYTF; J gene: TRBJ1-2; V gene: TRBV5-4
CDR3 protein: CSVESPGIYNEQFF; J gene: TRBJ2-1; V gene: TRBV29-1
CDR3 protein: CASSHGGAQHF; J gene: TRBJ1-5; V gene: TRBV6-5
CDR3 protein: CASSLEIGRNTEAFF; J gene: TRBJ1-1; V gene: TRBV5-1